This record covers a single T cell receptor (beta chain). The antigen is undetermined. The sample belongs to a study of T cell repertoires in cytomegalovirus infection. Study background: It can be stated that public TCR beta signatures indicated CMV infection as well as a matching HLA type.

TCRdb recomputed calls from the reads with MiXCR, one row per CDR3 protein. This table holds some 230,000 distinct CDR3 sequences, 20% to 25% found once. The CDR3 extends over 15 amino acids. V shed 6 bases and J 3 bases; nucleotides not matched to a gene: 11. Germline-derived CDR1 and CDR2 are DFQATT and SNEGSKA (reference sequence). Points from the study as a whole: HLA-C-restricted TCR beta clonotypes specific for CMV led the ex vivo response. The study identified carriers of CMV plus the relevant HLA from cumulative public TCR beta family frequency.

This receptor was obtained from a human donor in good health (CMV status not recorded). Some clones in this sample may be carry-over from other donors' samples. This chain uses TRBV20-1 with TRBJ2-7, with 10 bases lining up with TRBD2. The specimen was CD8+ T cells from PBMCs. The CDR3 protein is CSATPLAGALYEQYF. As DNA, the CDR3 is TGCAGTGCGACTCCCCTAGCGGGGGCCCTCTACGAGCAGTACTTC.